The sequence of this TCR beta chain was determined in a study of blood T cells in healthy people across ages. Combining a sample-barcoded 5' primer with a J-beta primer mix, a second PCR ran for roughly 7 to 11 cycles. Any given sample supplied a minimum of 2.5 million CDR3-containing paired-end reads. TCRdb used MiXCR to reprocess the 5' RACE reads, holding one entry per CDR3 protein. The table shows hundreds of thousands of distinct CDR3 sequences, with around 27% occurring only once. Researchers isolated at least 6.5 million PBMCs per sample. The sample was also linked to a second study, of T cells of mothers and their children.

The sequence was obtained from a boy aged 2 to 10 in good health. Input material: blood.

The CDR3 sequence: CASSMTSGPYEQYF. CDR3 nucleotide sequence: TGTGCCAGCAGTATGACTAGCGGTCCCTACGAGCAGTACTTC. The chain is built from TRBV27 and TRBJ2-5, with 9 bases matching TRBD2. The end of the DNA aligns better with TRBJ2-7, so the J call may be wrong. The CDR3 is 14 amino acids. Germline V CDR1 and CDR2: MNHEY, SMNVEV (reference sequence).